Below are 12 T cell receptor beta chains sequenced from a single sample in a study of blood T cell repertoires in COVID-19. Libraries were prepared by immunoSEQ multiplex PCR; TCRdb keeps only in-frame clonotypes and omits some of them. The sample holds around 140,000 clones; approximately 78% are singletons and the top ten take roughly 15%. Sample: peripheral blood. Receptors were obtained from a human donor with acute or convalescent COVID-19. The donor label of this sample is uncertain.

V gene TRBV25-1 combines with J gene TRBJ1-1, with 8 bases lining up with TRBD1. The CDR3 length is 15 residues. V dropped 3 bases and J dropped 2; count of bases not matched to a gene: 5. Germline V gene sequence: CDR1 MGHDK, CDR2 SYGVNS. Here the CDR3 reads CASSDGQGRNTEAFF. Written as DNA, the CDR3 is TGTGCCAGCAGTGATGGACAGGGTAGAAACACTGAAGCTTTCTTT.

The gene calls are TRBV12-5 and TRBJ2-7; the D is unclear. There are 15 residues in the CDR3. Trimming removed 0 bases at V and 3 bases at J, with 12 bases between. Germline V gene lookup returns CDR1 LGHNT and CDR2 FRNRAP. The CDR3 nucleotides read TGTGCTAGTGGTTTGGTACAATCGGAGTTCTACGAGCAGTACTTC. It yields the protein CASGLVQSEFYEQYF. The full variable domain, rest sourced from reference TRBV12-5 and TRBJ2-7, is DARVTQTPRHKVTEMGQEVTMRCQPILGHNTVFWYRQTMMQGLELLAYFRNRAPLDDSGMPKDRFSAEMPDATLATLKIQPSEPRDSAVYFCASGLVQSEFYEQYFGPGTRLTVT.

This clone turned up a few times. This rearrangement joins TRBV12-5 to TRBJ2-1; 11 positions agree with TRBD1. The germline gives CDR1 LGHNT, CDR2 FRNRAP. This CDR3 is built from 14 residues. The V and J ends lost 5 bases and 7 bases, in that order; junction bases with no gene match: 4. CDR3 DNA sequence: TGTGCTAGTGGTGCGGGACAGGGGGAAAATGAGCAGTTCTTC. It is translated as CASGAGQGENEQFF.

The chain employs TRBV19 and TRBJ2-2, with unresolved D. Trimming stripped 5 bases from V and 1 base from J, with 8 bases between. Germline V gives CDR1 LNHDA, CDR2 SQIVND (reference sequence). This CDR3 is 14 amino acids long. The CDR3 nucleotides are TGTGCCAGTAGTCCCCAGATGAACACCGGGGAGCTGTTTTTT. Translated: CASSPQMNTGELFF.

The rearrangement uses TRBV19 and TRBJ1-5; D ambiguous. The V end lost 1 base, the J end lost 3 bases, and 13 bases lay between the germline ends. The CDR3 extends over 16 amino acids. CDR1 is LNHDA and CDR2 is SQIVND in the germline V gene (reference sequence). CDR3 in amino acids: CASSIARGGANQPQHF. CDR3 bases: TGTGCCAGTAGTATAGCCCGAGGAGGTGCCAATCAGCCCCAGCATTTT.

This chain uses TRBV2 with TRBJ1-2; TRBD1 might be the D (5 bases). CDR1 and CDR2 (germline): SNHLY, FYNNEI. This CDR3 is built from 14 residues. Trimming removed 2 bases from V and 5 bases from J, with 12 bases in between. This CDR3 is CASSEHGAGYGYTF. The CDR3 DNA sequence: TGTGCCAGCAGTGAACATGGGGCGGGATATGGCTACACCTTC. The whole variable domain, remainder taken from reference TRBV2 and TRBJ1-2, is EPEVTQTPSHQVTQMGQEVILRCVPISNHLYFYWYRQILGQKVEFLVSFYNNEISEKSEIFDDQFSVERPDGSNFTLKIRSTKLEDSAMYFCASSEHGAGYGYTFGSGTRLTVV.

V gene TRBV9 combines with J gene TRBJ1-2; D is perhaps TRBD1 (5 bases). Germline CDR1 SGDLS, CDR2 YYNGEE. Trimming took 4 bases from V and 4 from J, leaving 14 bases between them. This CDR3 is built from 14 residues. The DNA for the CDR3 is TGTGCCAGCAGCAAGCCTCCGGACACCTATGGCTACACCTTC. Translation gives CASSKPPDTYGYTF.

The rearrangement links TRBV7-3 to TRBJ1-5, with unresolved D. Trimming shortened V by 3 bases and J by 5 bases, and 14 bases separated the two germline ends. This CDR3 is built from 15 residues. Germline V gene lookup returns CDR1 SGHTA and CDR2 FQGTGA. The CDR3 nucleotides read TGTGCCAGCAGCTTGAGCGGGGAGGGCTATCAGCCCCAGCATTTT. This sequence encodes CASSLSGEGYQPQHF.

The J gene is TRBJ1-2, the V gene TRBV29-1; a weak D match, TRBD1 (5 bases). Germline lookup yields CDR1 SQVTM and CDR2 ANQGSEA. This CDR3 has 15 amino acids. The CDR3 spells CSVPQGAGGNYGYTF. CDR3 nucleotide sequence: TGCAGTGTACCCCAAGGCGCGGGGGGGAACTATGGCTACACCTTC. Variable domain in full (rest from reference TRBV29-1 and TRBJ1-2): SAVISQKPSRDICQRGTSLTIQCQVDSQVTMMFWYRQQPGQSLTLIATANQGSEATYESGFVIDKFPISRPNLTFSTLTVSNMSPEDSSIYLCSVPQGAGGNYGYTFGSGTRLTVV.

The chain employs TRBV19 and TRBJ1-1, with TRBD1 as a possible D gene (5 bases). The CDR3 has 14 residues. Germline V gene lookup returns CDR1 LNHDA and CDR2 SQIVND (reference sequence). Trimming removed 3 bases at V and 1 base at J, with 9 bases between. The CDR3 loop reads CASSMLGRNTEAFF. CDR3 sequence (DNA): TGTGCCAGTAGTATGTTGGGGCGGAACACTGAAGCTTTCTTT.

V usage is TRBV19 and J usage is TRBJ1-5; D not resolved. The CDR3 covers 12 residues. CDR1 and CDR2 (germline): LNHDA, SQIVND (reference sequence). V was clipped by 9 bases and J by 5 bases, with 11 bases between them. Here the CDR3 DNA reads TGTGCCAGCCGAGATCCTGATCAGCCCCAGCATTTT. The encoded protein is CASRDPDQPQHF.

The chain employs TRBV2 and TRBJ2-1, with D perhaps TRBD2 (6 bases). Per germline, CDR1 SNHLY and CDR2 FYNNEI. Trimming pared 8 bases from V and 3 bases from J, leaving 14 bases between. The CDR3 runs to 14 residues. The CDR3 loop is CASSYGSIYNEQFF. As DNA, the CDR3 is TGTGCCAGCTCCTACGGGAGTATCTACAATGAGCAGTTCTTC.